The subject of this entry is one TCR beta chain. What it binds is unknown. CD4+ T cells specific for antigen were expanded with viral peptide pools by the ViraFEST assay before sequencing. Culturing for roughly 9 days preceded CD4+ T cell isolation. Vaccine recipients lacked prior SARS-CoV-2 infection and had negative nucleocapsid antibodies. The culture medium for 1.5 million to 2.5 million PBMC per well included 10 IU/ml IL-2 and roughly 10 ug/ml peptides. Half the medium was replaced with IL-2 medium on days 3 and 7. The V gene's germline CDR1 is KGHSH and CDR2 LQKENI. The CDR3 length is 16 residues. The V and J ends lost 4 bases and 4 bases, in that order; junction bases with no gene match: 4. The sample comes from a study of vaccination effects on CD4 cells after COVID-19. TCRdb's table, derived via immunoSEQ multiplex PCR, lists solely in-frame clones and lacks some. The sample has some 69,000 clones; 65% to 75% are singletons.

Study-wide results and limits: Among infection- and vaccine-induced clones, marked clonal contraction occurred late after vaccination. The vaccine-induced clones of healthy vaccinees included only 1 of 255 that cross-reacted with common cold coronaviruses.

This TCR derives from a human donor who received a COVID-19 vaccine. The V call is TRBV18, the J call TRBJ2-2; TRBD1 aligns across 12 bases. The material sequenced was CD4+ T cells from PBMCs cultured with HCoV-NL63 spike peptides, taken before COVID-19 vaccination. The CDR3 sequence: CASSRDRGRVTGELFF. CDR3 nucleotide sequence: TGTGCCAGCTCACGGGACAGGGGGCGTGTCACCGGGGAGCTGTTTTTT.